This T cell receptor (beta chain) was identified during a study of neoadjuvant anti-PD-1 for oral cavity cancer. Some clones are missing from TCRdb's copy, which holds only in-frame ones; the method was immunoSEQ multiplex PCR. The sample lists nearly 10,000 clones, roughly 57% seen once, with about 4.8% in the top ten. Germline V CDR1 and CDR2: SGHRS, YFSETQ. V shed 4 bases and J 2 bases; nucleotides not matched to a gene: 18. This CDR3 contains 19 residues. The time point was: after neoadjuvant nivolumab, at surgical resection. Source: PBMCs, taken after nivolumab (anti-PD-1) treatment. The receptor was derived from a person between 40 and 85 years old with oral cavity squamous cell carcinoma. The genes are TRBV5-1 and TRBJ1-1, with 9 nucleotides matching TRBD1. Here the CDR3 reads CASSPSEGTGSFFNTEAFF. DNA for the CDR3: TGCGCCAGCAGCCCCTCCGAGGGGACAGGGAGTTTTTTTAACACTGAAGCTTTCTTT.